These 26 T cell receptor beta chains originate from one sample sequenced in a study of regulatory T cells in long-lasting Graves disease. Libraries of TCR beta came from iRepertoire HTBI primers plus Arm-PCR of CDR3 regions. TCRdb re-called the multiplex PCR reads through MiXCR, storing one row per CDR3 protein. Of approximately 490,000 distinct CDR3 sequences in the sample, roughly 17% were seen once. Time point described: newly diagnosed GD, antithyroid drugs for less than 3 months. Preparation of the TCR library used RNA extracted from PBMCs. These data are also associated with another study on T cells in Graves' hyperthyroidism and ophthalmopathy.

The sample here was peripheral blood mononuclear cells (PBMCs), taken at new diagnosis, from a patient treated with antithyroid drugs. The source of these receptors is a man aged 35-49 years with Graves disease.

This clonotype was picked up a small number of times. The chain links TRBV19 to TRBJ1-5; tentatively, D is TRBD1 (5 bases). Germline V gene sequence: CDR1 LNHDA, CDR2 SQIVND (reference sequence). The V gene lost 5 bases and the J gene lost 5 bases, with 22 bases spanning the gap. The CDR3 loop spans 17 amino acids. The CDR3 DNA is TGTGCCAGTAGTTTTTCCCGGGGCACACCACCCCATCAGCCCCAGCATTTT. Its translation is CASSFSRGTPPHQPQHF.

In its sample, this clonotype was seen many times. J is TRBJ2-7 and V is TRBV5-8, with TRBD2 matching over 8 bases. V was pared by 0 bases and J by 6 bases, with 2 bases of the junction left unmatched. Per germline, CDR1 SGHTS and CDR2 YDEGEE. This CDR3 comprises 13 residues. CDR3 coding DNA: TGTGCCAGCAGCTTGGTCCGGGAGGGCGAGCAGTACTTC. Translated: CASSLVREGEQYF. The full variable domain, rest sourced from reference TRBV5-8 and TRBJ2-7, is EAGVTQSPTHLIKTRGQQATLRCSPISGHTSVYWYQQALGLGLQFLLWYDEGEERNRGNFPPRFSGRQFPNYSSELNVNALELEDSALYLCASSLVREGEQYFGPGTRLTVT.

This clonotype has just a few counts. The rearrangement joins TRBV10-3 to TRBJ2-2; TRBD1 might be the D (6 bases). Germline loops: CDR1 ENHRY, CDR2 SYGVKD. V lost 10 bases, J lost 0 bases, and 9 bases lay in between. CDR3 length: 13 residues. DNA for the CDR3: TGTGCCAATGGACAGACGAACACCGGGGAGCTGTTTTTT. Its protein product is CANGQTNTGELFF.

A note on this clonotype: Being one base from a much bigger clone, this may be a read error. The CDR3 nucleotides are TGTGACAGCAGTTTTCCGGGATTAAAGCCTTACAATCAGCCCCAGCATTTT. Translating gives CDSSFPGLKPYNQPQHF. The rearrangement uses TRBV27 and TRBJ1-5, with D uncertain. The CDR3 contains 17 residues. Germline-derived CDR1 and CDR2 are MNHEY and SMNVEV (reference sequence).

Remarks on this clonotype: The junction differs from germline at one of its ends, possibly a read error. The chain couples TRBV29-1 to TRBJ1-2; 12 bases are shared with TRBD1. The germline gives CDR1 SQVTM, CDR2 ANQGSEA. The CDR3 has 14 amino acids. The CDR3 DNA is TGCAGCGTTGTCGGGACAGGGGGCGACTATGGCTGCACCTTC. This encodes CSVVGTGGDYGCTF.

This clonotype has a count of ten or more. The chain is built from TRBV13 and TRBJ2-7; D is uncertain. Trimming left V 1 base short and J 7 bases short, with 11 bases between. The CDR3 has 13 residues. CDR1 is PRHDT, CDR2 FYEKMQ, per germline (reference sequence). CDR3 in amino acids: CASSLESTWEQYF. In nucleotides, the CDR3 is TGTGCCAGCAGCTTAGAATCGACTTGGGAGCAGTACTTC.

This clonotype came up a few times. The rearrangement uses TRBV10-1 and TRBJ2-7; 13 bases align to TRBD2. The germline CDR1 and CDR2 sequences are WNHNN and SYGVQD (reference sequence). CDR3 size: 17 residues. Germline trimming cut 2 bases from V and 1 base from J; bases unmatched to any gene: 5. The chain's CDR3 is CASSEGRLAGGSYEQYF. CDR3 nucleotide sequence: TGCGCCAGCAGTGAGGGGAGACTAGCGGGAGGATCCTACGAGCAGTACTTC.

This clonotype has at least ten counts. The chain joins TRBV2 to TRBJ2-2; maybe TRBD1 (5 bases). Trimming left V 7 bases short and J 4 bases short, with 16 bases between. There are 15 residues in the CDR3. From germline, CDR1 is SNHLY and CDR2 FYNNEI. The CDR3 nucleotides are TGTGCCAGCATGATGGGGTTAGGGGCCACCGGGGAGCTGTTTTTT. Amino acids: CASMMGLGATGELFF.

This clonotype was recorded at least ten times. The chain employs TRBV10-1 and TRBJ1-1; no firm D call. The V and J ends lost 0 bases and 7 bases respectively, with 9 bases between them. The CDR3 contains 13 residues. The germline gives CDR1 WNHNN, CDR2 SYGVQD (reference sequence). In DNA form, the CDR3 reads TGCGCCAGCAGTGAGTCACGGGGATTTGAAGCTTTCTTT. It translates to CASSESRGFEAFF.

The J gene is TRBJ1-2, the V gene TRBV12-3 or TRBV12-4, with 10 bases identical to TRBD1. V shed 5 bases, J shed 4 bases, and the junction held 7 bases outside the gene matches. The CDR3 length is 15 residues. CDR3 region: CASSPVTGGRYGYTF. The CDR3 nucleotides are TGTGCCAGCAGTCCCGTGACAGGGGGCCGCTATGGCTACACCTTC.

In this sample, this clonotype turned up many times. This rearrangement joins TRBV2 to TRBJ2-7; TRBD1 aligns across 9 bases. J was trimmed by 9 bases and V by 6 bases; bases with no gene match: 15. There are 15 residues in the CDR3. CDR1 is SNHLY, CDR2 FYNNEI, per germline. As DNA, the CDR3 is TGTGCCAGCAGCCTCGCGCCGGGACAGGGAGAAAGGCAGTACTTC. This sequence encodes CASSLAPGQGERQYF. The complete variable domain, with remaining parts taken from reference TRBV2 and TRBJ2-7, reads EPEVTQTPSHQVTQMGQEVILRCVPISNHLYFYWYRQILGQKVEFLVSFYNNEISEKSEIFDDQFSVERPDGSNFTLKIRSTKLEDSAMYFCASSLAPGQGERQYFGPGTRLTVT.

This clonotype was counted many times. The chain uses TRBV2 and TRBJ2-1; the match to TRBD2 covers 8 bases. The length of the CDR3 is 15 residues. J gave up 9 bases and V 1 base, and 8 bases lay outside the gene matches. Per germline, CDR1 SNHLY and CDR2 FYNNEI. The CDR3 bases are TGTGCCAGCAGTGAAGTGCCAGCGGGAGTGGGTGAGCAGTTCTTC. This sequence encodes CASSEVPAGVGEQFF.

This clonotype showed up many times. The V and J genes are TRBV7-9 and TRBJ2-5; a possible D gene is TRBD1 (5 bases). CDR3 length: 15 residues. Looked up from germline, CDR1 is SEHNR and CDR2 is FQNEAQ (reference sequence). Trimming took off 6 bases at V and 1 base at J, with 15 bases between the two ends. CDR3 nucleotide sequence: TGTGCCAGCAGTGGACACTTCGGTCTCCAAGAGACCCAGTACTTC. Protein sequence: CASSGHFGLQETQYF.

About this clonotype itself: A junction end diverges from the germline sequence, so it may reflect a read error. The CDR3 DNA reads as TGTGCCGGCAGTGAAACCGGGACAGGGCCCTACAATGAGCAGTTCTTC. This encodes CAGSETGTGPYNEQFF. This chain joins TRBV2 and TRBJ2-1, with 9 bases identical to TRBD1. The CDR3 consists of 16 residues. The germline V gene has CDR1 SNHLY and CDR2 FYNNEI. The full variable domain, in which reference TRBV2 and TRBJ2-1 provide the parts outside the CDR3, is EPEVTQTPSHQVTQMGQEVILRCVPISNHLYFYWYRQILGQKVEFLVSFYNNEISEKSEIFDDQFSVERPDGSNFTLKIRSTKLEDSAMYFCAGSETGTGPYNEQFFGPGTRLTVL.

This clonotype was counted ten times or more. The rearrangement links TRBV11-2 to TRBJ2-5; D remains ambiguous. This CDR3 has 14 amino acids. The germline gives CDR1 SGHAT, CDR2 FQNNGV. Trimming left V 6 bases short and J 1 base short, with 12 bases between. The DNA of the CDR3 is TGTGCCAGCAGGACCGGACGGATCCAAGAGACCCAGTACTTC. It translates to CASRTGRIQETQYF.

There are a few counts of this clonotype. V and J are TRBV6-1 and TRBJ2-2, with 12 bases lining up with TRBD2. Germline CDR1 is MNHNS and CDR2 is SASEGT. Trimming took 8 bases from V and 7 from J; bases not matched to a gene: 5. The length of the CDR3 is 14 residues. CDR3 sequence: CASGTSGSGGELFF. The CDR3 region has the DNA TGTGCCAGCGGGACTAGCGGGTCGGGCGGGGAGCTGTTTTTT.

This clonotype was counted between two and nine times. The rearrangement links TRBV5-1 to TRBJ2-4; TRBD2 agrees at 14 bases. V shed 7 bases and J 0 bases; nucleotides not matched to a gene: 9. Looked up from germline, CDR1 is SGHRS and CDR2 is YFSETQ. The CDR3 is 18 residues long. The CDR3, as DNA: TGCGCCAGCCGGGGGACTAGCGGGAGTAGGGAAGCCAAAAACATTCAGTACTTC. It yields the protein CASRGTSGSREAKNIQYF.

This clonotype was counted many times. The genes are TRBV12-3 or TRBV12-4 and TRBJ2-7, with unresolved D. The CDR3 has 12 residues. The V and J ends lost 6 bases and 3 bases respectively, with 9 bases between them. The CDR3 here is CASSHGLYEQYF. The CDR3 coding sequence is TGTGCCAGCAGCCACGGTCTCTACGAGCAGTACTTC.

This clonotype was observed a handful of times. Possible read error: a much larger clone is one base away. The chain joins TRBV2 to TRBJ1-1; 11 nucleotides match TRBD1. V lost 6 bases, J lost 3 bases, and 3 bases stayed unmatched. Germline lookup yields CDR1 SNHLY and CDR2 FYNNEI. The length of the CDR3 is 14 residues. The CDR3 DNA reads TGTGCCAGCAGGCGGGACAGGGGGTACACTGAAGCTTTCTTT. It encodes CASRRDRGYTEAFF.

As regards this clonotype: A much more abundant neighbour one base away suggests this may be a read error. The CDR3 region is CARSLVDSFEQYF. CDR3 nucleotides: TGTGCCCGCAGCCTTGTGGACAGCTTCGAGCAGTACTTC. This chain uses TRBV5-5 with TRBJ2-7, with D possibly TRBD1 on 6 matching bases. Germline assignment: CDR1 SGHKS and CDR2 YYEKEE (reference sequence). The CDR3 has 13 amino acids.

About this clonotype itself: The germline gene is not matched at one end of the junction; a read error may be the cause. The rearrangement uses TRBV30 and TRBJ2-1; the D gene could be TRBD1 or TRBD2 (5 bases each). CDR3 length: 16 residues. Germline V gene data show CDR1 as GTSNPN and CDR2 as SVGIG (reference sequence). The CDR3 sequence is CAWSVWPGTDYSEQFF. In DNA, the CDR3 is TGTGCCTGGAGTGTATGGCCCGGGACGGATTACAGTGAGCAGTTCTTC.

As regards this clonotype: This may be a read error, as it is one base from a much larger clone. The CDR3 DNA follows: TGTGCCGGCAGTTTATTTGGGGGGCCGAACTATGGCTACACCTTC. Translated, it gives CAGSLFGGPNYGYTF. The rearrangement joins TRBV28 to TRBJ2-4, with D possibly TRBD1 on 6 matching bases. The end of the DNA is better explained by TRBJ1-2, so the J call may be wrong. Germline values: CDR1 MDHEN, CDR2 SYDVKM. The CDR3 consists of 15 residues.

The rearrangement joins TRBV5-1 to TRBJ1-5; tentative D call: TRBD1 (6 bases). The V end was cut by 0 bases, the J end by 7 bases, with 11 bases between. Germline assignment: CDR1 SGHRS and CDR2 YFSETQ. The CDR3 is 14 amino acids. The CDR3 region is CASSLGGRGQPQHF. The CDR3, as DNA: TGCGCCAGCAGCTTGGGTGGCAGGGGACAGCCCCAGCATTTT.

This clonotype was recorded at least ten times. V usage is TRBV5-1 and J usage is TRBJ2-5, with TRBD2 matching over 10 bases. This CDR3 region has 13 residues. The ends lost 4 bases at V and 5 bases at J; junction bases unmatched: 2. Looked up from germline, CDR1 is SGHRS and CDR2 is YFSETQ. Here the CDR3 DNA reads TGCGCCAGCAGCGCGGGACTAGCGGAGACCCAGTACTTC. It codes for CASSAGLAETQYF.

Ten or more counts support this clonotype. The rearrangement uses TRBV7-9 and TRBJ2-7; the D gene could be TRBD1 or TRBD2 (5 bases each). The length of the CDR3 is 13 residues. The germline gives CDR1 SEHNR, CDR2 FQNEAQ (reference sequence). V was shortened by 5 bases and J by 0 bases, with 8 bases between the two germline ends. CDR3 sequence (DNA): TGTGCCAGCAGCCGGGACGGCTCCTACGAGCAGTACTTC. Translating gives CASSRDGSYEQYF.

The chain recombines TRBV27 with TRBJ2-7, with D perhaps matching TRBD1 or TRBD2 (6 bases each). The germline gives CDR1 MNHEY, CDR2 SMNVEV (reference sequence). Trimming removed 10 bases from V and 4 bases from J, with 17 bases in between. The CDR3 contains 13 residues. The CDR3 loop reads CAIRGREVYEQYF. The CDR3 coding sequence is TGTGCCATCAGGGGCAGGGAGGTGTACGAGCAGTACTTC.